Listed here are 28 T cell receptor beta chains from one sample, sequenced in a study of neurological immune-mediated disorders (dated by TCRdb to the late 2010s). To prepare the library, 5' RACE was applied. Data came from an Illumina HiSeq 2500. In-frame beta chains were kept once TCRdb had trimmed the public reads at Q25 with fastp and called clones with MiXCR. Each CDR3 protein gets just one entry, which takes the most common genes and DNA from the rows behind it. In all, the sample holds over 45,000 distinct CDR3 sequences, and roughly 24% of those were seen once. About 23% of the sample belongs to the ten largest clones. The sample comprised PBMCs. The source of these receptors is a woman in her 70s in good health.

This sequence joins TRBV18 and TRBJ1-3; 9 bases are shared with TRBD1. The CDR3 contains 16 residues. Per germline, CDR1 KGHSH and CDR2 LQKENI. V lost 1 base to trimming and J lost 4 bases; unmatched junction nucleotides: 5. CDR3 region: CASSPLRTGAGNTIYF. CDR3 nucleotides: TGTGCCAGCTCACCACTTCGGACAGGGGCCGGAAACACCATATATTTT.

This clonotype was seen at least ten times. The DNA for the CDR3 is TGTGCCAGCAGCCGAATTGGAGGGGATGGCTACACCTTC. The encoded protein is CASSRIGGDGYTF. V is TRBV28 and J is TRBJ1-2; a weak D match, TRBD1 (5 bases). Trimming stripped 6 bases from V and 6 bases from J, with 14 bases between. Germline assignment: CDR1 MDHEN and CDR2 SYDVKM. This CDR3 is built from 13 residues.

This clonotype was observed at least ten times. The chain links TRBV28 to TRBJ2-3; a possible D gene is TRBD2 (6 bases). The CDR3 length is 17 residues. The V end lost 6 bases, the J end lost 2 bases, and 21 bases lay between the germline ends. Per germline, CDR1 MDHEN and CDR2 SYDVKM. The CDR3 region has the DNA TGTGCCAGCAGCCAACGTGCTGCGGGACTCATCACAGATACGCAGTATTTT. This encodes CASSQRAAGLITDTQYF.

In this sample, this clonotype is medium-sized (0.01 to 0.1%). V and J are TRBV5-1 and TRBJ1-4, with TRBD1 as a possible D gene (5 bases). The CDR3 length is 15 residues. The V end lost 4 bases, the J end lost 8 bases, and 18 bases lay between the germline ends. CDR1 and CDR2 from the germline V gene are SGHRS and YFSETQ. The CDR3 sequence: CASSGQTASGEKLFF. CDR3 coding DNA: TGCGCCAGCAGCGGCCAGACAGCATCAGGAGAAAAACTGTTTTTT.

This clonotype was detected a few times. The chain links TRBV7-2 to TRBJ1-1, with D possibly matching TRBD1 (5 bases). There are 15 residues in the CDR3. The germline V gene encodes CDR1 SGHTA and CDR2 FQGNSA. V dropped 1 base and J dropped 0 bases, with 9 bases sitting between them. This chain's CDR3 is CASSLDRGLNTEAFF. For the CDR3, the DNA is TGTGCCAGCAGCTTAGATCGGGGCTTGAACACTGAAGCTTTCTTT.

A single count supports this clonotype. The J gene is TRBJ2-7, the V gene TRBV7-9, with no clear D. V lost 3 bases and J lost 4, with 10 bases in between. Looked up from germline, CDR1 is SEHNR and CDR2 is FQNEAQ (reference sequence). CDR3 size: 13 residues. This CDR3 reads CASSFGPPYEQYF. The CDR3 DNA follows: TGTGCCAGCAGCTTCGGACCGCCGTACGAGCAGTACTTC.

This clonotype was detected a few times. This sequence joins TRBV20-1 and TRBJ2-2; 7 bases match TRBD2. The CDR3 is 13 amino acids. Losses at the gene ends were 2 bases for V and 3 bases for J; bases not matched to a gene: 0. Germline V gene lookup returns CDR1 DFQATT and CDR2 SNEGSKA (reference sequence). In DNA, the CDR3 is TGCAGTGCTAGACTAGCGGACACCGGGGAGCTGTTTTTT. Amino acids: CSARLADTGELFF.

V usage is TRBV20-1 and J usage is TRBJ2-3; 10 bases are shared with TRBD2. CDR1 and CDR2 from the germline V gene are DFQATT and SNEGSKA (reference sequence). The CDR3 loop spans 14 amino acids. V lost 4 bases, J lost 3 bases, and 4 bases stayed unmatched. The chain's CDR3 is CSAKGLALTDTQYF. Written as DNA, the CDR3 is TGCAGTGCTAAGGGACTAGCGTTAACAGATACGCAGTATTTT.

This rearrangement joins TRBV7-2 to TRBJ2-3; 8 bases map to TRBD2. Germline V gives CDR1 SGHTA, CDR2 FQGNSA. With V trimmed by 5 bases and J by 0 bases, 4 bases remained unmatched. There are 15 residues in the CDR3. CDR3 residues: CASSTTSASTDTQYF. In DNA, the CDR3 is TGTGCCAGCAGCACGACTAGCGCCAGCACAGATACGCAGTATTTT.

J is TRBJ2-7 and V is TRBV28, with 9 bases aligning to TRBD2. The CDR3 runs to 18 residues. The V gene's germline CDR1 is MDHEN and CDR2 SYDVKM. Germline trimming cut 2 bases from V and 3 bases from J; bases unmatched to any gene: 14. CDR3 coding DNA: TGTGCCAGCAGTTTAGGATGGCGGGGGGGCCGGAGGAACTACGAGCAGTACTTC. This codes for CASSLGWRGGRRNYEQYF.

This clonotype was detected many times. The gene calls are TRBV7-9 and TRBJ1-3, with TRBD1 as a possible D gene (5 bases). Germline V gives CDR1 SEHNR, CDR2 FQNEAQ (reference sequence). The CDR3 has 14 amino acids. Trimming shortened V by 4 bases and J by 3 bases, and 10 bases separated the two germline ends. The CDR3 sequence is CASSSWDLGNTIYF. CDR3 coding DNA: TGTGCCAGCAGCTCCTGGGACCTTGGAAACACCATATATTTT.

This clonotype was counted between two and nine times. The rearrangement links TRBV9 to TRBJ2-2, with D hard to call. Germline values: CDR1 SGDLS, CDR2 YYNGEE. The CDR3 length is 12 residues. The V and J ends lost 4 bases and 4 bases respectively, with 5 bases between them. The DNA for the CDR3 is TGTGCCAGCAGCCCATTCACCGGGGAGCTGTTTTTT. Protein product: CASSPFTGELFF.

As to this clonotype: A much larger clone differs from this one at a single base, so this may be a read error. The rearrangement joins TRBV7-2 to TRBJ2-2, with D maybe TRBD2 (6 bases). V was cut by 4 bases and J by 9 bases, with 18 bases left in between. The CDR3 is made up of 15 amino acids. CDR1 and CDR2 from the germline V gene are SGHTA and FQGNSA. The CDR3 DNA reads TGTGCCAGCAGCTCCCAGGGACTGGGCGGCAGGGAGCTGTTTTTT. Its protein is CASSSQGLGGRELFF.

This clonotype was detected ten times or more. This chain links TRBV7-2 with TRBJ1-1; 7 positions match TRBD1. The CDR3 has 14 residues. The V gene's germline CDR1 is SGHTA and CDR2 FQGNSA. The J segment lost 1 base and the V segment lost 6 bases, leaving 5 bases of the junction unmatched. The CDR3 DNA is TGTGCCAGCAGTCCCGGGACAGCGAACACTGAAGCTTTCTTT. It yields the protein CASSPGTANTEAFF.

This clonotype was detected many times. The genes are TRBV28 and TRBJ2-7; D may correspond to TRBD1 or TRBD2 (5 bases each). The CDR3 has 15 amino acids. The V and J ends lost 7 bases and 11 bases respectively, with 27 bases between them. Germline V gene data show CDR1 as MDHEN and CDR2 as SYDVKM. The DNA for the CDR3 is TGTGCCAGCACCCGGGCCCCGGGACCTACCTACTCGGAGTACTTC. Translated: CASTRAPGPTYSEYF.

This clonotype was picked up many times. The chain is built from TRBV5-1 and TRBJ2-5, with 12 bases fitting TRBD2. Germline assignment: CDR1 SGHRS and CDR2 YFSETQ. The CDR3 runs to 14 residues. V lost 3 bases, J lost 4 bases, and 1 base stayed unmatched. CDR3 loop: CASSSGLAGETQYF. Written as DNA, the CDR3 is TGCGCCAGCAGCTCGGGACTAGCGGGAGAGACCCAGTACTTC. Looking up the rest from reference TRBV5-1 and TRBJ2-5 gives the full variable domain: KAGVTQTPRYLIKTRGQQVTLSCSPISGHRSVSWYQQTPGQGLQFLFEYFSETQRNKGNFPGRFSGRQFSNSRSEMNVSTLELGDSALYLCASSSGLAGETQYFGPGTRLLVL.

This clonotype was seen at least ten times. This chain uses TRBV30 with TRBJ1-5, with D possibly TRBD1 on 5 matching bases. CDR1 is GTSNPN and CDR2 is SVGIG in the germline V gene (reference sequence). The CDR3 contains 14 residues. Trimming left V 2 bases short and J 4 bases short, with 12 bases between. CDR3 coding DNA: TGTGCCTGGAGTAGACCTGGGGCAAATCAGCCCCAGCATTTT. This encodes CAWSRPGANQPQHF.

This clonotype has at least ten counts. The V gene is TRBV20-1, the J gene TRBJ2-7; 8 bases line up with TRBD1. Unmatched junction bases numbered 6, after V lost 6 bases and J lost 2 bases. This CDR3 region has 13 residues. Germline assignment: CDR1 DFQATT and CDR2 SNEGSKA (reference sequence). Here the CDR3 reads CSAATTGAYEQYF. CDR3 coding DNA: TGCAGTGCAGCGACGACAGGGGCCTACGAGCAGTACTTC.

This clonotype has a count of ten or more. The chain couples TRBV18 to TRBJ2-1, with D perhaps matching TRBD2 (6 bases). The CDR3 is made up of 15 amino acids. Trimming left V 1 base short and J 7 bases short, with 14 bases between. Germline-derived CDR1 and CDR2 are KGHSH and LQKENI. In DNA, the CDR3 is TGTGCCAGCTCACCACAACGGGACTCCCTAAATGAGCAGTTCTTC. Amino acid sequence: CASSPQRDSLNEQFF. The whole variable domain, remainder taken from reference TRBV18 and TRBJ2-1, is NAGVMQNPRHLVRRRGQEARLRCSPMKGHSHVYWYRQLPEEGLKFMVYLQKENIIDESGMPKERFSAEFPKEGPSILRIQQVVRGDSAAYFCASSPQRDSLNEQFFGPGTRLTVL.

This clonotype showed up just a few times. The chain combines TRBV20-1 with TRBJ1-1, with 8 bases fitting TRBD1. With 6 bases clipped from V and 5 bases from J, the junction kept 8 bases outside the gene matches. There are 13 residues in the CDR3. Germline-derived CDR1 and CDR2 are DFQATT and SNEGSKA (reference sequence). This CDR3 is CSAEHRGNTEAFF. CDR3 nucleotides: TGCAGTGCGGAACACAGGGGGAATACTGAAGCTTTCTTT.

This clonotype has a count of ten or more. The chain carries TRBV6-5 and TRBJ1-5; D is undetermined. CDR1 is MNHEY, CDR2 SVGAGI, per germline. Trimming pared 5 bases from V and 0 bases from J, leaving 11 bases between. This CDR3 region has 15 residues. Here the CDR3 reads CASSPSGYSNQPQHF. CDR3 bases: TGTGCCAGCAGTCCCTCGGGGTATAGCAATCAGCCCCAGCATTTT.

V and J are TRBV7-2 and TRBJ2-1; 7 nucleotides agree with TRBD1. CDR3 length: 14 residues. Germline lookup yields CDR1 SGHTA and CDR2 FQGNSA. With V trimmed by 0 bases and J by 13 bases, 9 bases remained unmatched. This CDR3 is CASSLAPRQGAQFF. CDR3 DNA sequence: TGTGCCAGCAGCTTAGCGCCCCGACAGGGTGCCCAGTTCTTC.

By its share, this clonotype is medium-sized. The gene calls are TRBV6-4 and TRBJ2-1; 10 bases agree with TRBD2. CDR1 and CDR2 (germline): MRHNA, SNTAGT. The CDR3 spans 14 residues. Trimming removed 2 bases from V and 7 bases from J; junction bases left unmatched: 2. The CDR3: CASSDLAGVNEQFF. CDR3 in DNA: TGTGCCAGCAGTGACCTAGCGGGGGTAAATGAGCAGTTCTTC.

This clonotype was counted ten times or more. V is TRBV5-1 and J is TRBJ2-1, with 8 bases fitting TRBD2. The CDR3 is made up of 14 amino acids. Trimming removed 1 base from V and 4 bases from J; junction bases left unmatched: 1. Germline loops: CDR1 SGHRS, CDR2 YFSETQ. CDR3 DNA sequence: TGCGCCAGCAGCTTGACTAGCGGATACAATGAGCAGTTCTTC. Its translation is CASSLTSGYNEQFF.

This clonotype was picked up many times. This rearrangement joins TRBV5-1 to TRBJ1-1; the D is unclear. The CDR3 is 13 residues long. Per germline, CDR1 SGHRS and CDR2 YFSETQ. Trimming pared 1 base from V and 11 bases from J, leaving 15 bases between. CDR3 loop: CASSLFGRNRAFF. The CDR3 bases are TGCGCCAGCAGCTTGTTTGGTCGAAATAGGGCTTTCTTT.

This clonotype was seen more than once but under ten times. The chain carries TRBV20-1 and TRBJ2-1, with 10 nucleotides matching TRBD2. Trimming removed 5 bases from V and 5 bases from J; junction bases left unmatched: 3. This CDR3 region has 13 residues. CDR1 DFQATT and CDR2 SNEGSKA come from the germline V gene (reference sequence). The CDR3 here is CSALAGAHNEQFF. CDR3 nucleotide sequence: TGCAGTGCTCTAGCGGGGGCCCACAATGAGCAGTTCTTC.

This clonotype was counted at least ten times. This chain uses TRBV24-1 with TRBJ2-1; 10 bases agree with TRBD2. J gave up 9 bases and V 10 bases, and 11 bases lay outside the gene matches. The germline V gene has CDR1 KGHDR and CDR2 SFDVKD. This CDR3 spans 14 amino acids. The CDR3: CATMRAGGLGEQFF. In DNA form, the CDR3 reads TGTGCCACTATGAGAGCGGGAGGGCTGGGTGAGCAGTTCTTC.

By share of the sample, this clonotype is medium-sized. CDR3 DNA: TGCAGTGCTAGCGTGGAATGGAGAGATACGCAGTATTTT. It translates to CSASVEWRDTQYF. The genes are TRBV20-1 and TRBJ2-3; D remains unclear. This CDR3 contains 13 residues. V gave up 3 bases and J gave up 5 bases, with 12 bases separating them. The germline CDR1 and CDR2 sequences are DFQATT and SNEGSKA (reference sequence).